Listed below are T cell receptor beta chains from one sample, sequenced in a study of Graves' ophthalmopathy and Graves' hyperthyroidism. TCRdb used MiXCR to reprocess the multiplex PCR reads, holding one entry per CDR3 protein. The table shows 450,000 to 600,000 distinct CDR3 sequences, with about 35% occurring only once. Specimen: peripheral blood or thyroid tissue (not recorded which). Every receptor here comes from an adult man with Graves' hyperthyroidism. Both conserved end residues are part of each CDR3. A D gene is named only where the DNA matches it firmly. Only some rows state a clone size, as once, few, many or a class for expanded clones.

clone size	V gene	J gene	D gene	CDR3 DNA	CDR3 protein
many	TRBV6-6	TRBJ1-5	NA	TGTGCCAGCACCGAACCGGGACACTCTCAGCATTTT	CASTEPGHSQHF
few	TRBV7-3	TRBJ2-3	NA	TGTGCCAGCAGCTTAACGGGGGGTGGTACAGATACGCAGTATTTT	CASSLTGGGTDTQYF
NA	TRBV20-1	TRBJ2-1	TRBD2	TGCAGTGCTCTAGCGGCTAGCGGGATCGCCAATGAGCAGTTCTTC	CSALAASGIANEQFF
NA	TRBV5-1	TRBJ2-5	NA	TGCGCCAGCAGCTTGGTGGGGGGCGTAGAGACCCAGTACTTC	CASSLVGGVETQYF
many	TRBV12-3/TRBV12-4	TRBJ1-2	NA	TGTGCCAGCAGTCCCGGGGAAGGAGGCTACACCTTC	CASSPGEGGYTF
many	TRBV6-5	TRBJ2-7	NA	TGTGCCAGCAGACCCGACGACCGCTACGAGCAGTACTTC	CASRPDDRYEQYF
many	TRBV7-6	TRBJ2-7	NA	TGTGCCAGCAGCTTGGGGCAGGACTCGTCCTACGAGCAGTACTTC	CASSLGQDSSYEQYF
NA	TRBV24-1	TRBJ2-2	NA	TGTGCCACCAGTCGGACTGCCAACACCGGGGAGCTGTTTTTT	CATSRTANTGELFF
many	TRBV15	TRBJ1-4	TRBD1	TGTGCCACCAGGGCCGGGACAGTTAATGAAAAACTGTTTTTT	CATRAGTVNEKLFF
many	TRBV29-1	TRBJ1-1	NA	TGCAGCGGAGGGGAGAACACTGAAGCTTTCTTT	CSGGENTEAFF
few	TRBV2	TRBJ1-2	NA	TGTGCCAGCAGATACAGTGGGCGGGCCAACTATGGCTACACCTTC	CASRYSGRANYGYTF
NA	TRBV10-3	TRBJ2-7	NA	TGTGCCATCAGTGGGGTGGGGGCAGACGACGAGCAGTACTTC	CAISGVGADDEQYF
once	TRBV10-3	TRBJ1-1	NA	TGTGCCACCGGCAGGGAGACGAACACTGAAGCTTTCTTT	CATGRETNTEAFF
NA	TRBV4-1	TRBJ2-1	NA	TGCGCCAGCAGCCAAGCCGGGGGCCAGCAGTTCTTC	CASSQAGGQQFF
many	TRBV2	TRBJ2-7	TRBD1	TGTGCCAGCAGTGAACAAGGACAGGGGAGCTACGAGCAGTACTTC	CASSEQGQGSYEQYF
NA	TRBV5-4	TRBJ2-5	TRBD2	TGTGCCAGCAGCTTGCCTCCGGGACTAGCGGGATTAGAGACCCAGTACTTC	CASSLPPGLAGLETQYF
NA	TRBV2	TRBJ1-4	NA	TGTGCCAGCAGTGAAAACAGGATCAGTATAGAAATACTGTTTTTT	CASSENRISIEILFF
NA	TRBV19	TRBJ2-7	TRBD2	TGTGCCAGTAGTAAGAGGTCTAGCGGAACCAGCTACGAGCAGTACTTC	CASSKRSSGTSYEQYF
many	TRBV11-2	TRBJ2-7	TRBD2	TGTGCCAGCAGCTTGGGACTAGCTGACGAGCAGTACTTC	CASSLGLADEQYF
few	TRBV9	TRBJ1-6	NA	TGTGCCAGCAGCGTAGTCCCGGGGGGTTCACCCCTCCACTTT	CASSVVPGGSPLHF
many	TRBV12-3/TRBV12-4	TRBJ2-5	TRBD2	TGTGCCAGCAGTCTAGACGCTGCCGGACTAGCGGGAGTAGAGACCCAGTACTTC	CASSLDAAGLAGVETQYF
once	TRBV7-9	TRBJ2-7	NA	TGTGCCAGCAGCTTCGGACAGAGCTTTTACGAGCAGTACTTC	CASSFGQSFYEQYF
many	TRBV29-1	TRBJ2-5	TRBD1	TGCAGCGTTGTGGGGACAGCCCAAGAGACCCAGTACTTC	CSVVGTAQETQYF
NA	TRBV7-9	TRBJ2-5	TRBD1	TGTGCCAGCAGCTTTATGGCAGGGGGTGAGACCCAGTACTTC	CASSFMAGGETQYF
few	TRBV9	TRBJ2-3	TRBD2	TGTGCCAGCAGCGTACTAGCGGGGCTAAGCACAGATACGCAGTATTTT	CASSVLAGLSTDTQYF
many	TRBV29-1	TRBJ1-1	NA	TGCAGCGTTGAAGAAACAGCGGCGGCCACTGAAGCTTTCTTT	CSVEETAAATEAFF
many	TRBV5-1	TRBJ2-7	NA	TGCGCCAGCAGCTTGCTCAGGGAGCAGTACTTC	CASSLLREQYF
once	TRBV29-1	TRBJ1-3	TRBD1	TGCAGCGGTTCGACAGGGTTTGGAAACACCATATATTTT	CSGSTGFGNTIYF
NA	TRBV4-1	TRBJ2-3	NA	TGCGCCAGCAGCCAAGTTGCGGGACTCTGGGATACGCAGTATTTT	CASSQVAGLWDTQYF
few	TRBV7-3	TRBJ2-2	TRBD2	TGTGCCAGCAGAGCCCAGGGACTAGCGGGAGTGAACACCGGGGAGCTGTTTTTT	CASRAQGLAGVNTGELFF
few	TRBV7-9	TRBJ2-3	NA	TGTGCCAGCAGCTTATTCGTCCCAGATACGCAGTATTTT	CASSLFVPDTQYF
few	TRBV18	TRBJ2-7	NA	TGTGCCAGCTCACCACCGTCAGGAATCGGCGAGCAGTACTTC	CASSPPSGIGEQYF
many	TRBV6-5	TRBJ1-1	TRBD1	TGTGCCAGCAGTTACTCCGGGACAGTGAACACTGAAGCTTTCTTT	CASSYSGTVNTEAFF
NA	TRBV2	TRBJ1-1	TRBD1	TGTGCCAGCGAGCCAACAGGGGGGTCTGAAGCTTTCTTT	CASEPTGGSEAFF
NA	TRBV2	TRBJ2-7	NA	TGTGCCAGCAGTGACGTGAGGGCCAGTAGGAACAATGAGCAGTACTTC	CASSDVRASRNNEQYF
many	TRBV4-1	TRBJ2-2	NA	TGCGCCAGCAGCCAACGTACTAACACCGGGGAGCTGTTTTTT	CASSQRTNTGELFF
many	TRBV11-2	TRBJ1-6	NA	TGTGCCAGCAGCTTTGAGGGGCTCAATTCACCCCTCCACTTT	CASSFEGLNSPLHF
NA	TRBV20-1	TRBJ1-1	NA	TGCAGTGCTAGAGGTTTCGGGCAGCGGACTGAAGCTTTCTTT	CSARGFGQRTEAFF
NA	TRBV29-1	TRBJ2-7	TRBD2	TGCAGCGGGGGACTAGCGAACGAGCAGTACTTC	CSGGLANEQYF
NA	TRBV27	TRBJ1-3	TRBD1	TGTGCCAGCAGTGCTACGACAGGGAGTGGAAACACCATATATTTT	CASSATTGSGNTIYF
many	TRBV3-1	TRBJ1-1	TRBD1	TGTGCCAGCAGCCAGGTGGGACAGCATAACACTGAAGCTTTCTTT	CASSQVGQHNTEAFF
many	TRBV7-9	TRBJ1-1	NA	TGTGCCAGCGGTTTCCCGGGACGAGCGAACACTGAAGCTTTCTTT	CASGFPGRANTEAFF
few	TRBV24-1	TRBJ2-2	NA	TGTGCCACCAGTGATCCCTTGCGTGGGAATGAGCAGTTTTTT	CATSDPLRGNEQFF
NA	TRBV7-8	TRBJ2-3	NA	TGTGCCAGCAGCTTAGAAGTAGTAGCGGCTAGCACAGATACGCAGTATTTT	CASSLEVVAASTDTQYF
many	TRBV19	TRBJ2-2	TRBD1	TGTGCCAGTAGTCCCCGGGACAGGCCAGCCGGGGAGCTGTTTTTT	CASSPRDRPAGELFF
NA	TRBV10-2	TRBJ2-5	NA	TGCGCCAGCAGTGATACGACGACAGAAGAGACCCAGTACTTC	CASSDTTTEETQYF
once	TRBV15	TRBJ2-7	TRBD2	TGTGCCACCAGCAGCCCACGGGGGGTAGAGAACGAGCAGTACTTC	CATSSPRGVENEQYF